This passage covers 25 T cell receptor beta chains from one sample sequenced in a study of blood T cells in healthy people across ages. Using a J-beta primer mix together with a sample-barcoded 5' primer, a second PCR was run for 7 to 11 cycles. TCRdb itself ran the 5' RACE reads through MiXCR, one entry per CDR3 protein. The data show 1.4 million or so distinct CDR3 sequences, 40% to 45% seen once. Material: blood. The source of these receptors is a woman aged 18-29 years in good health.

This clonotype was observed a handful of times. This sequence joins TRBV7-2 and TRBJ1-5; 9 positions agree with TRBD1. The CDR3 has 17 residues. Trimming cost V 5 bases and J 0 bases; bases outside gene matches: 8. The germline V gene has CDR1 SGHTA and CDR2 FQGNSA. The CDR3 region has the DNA TGTGCCAGCAGCCTAAGGACAGGGGCTTTTAGCAATCAGCCCCAGCATTTT. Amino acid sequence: CASSLRTGAFSNQPQHF.

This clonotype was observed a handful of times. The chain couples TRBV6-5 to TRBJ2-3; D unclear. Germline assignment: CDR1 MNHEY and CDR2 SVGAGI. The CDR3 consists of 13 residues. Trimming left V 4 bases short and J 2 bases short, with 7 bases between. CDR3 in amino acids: CASSWKATDTQYF. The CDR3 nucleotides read TGTGCCAGCAGTTGGAAGGCCACAGATACGCAGTATTTT.

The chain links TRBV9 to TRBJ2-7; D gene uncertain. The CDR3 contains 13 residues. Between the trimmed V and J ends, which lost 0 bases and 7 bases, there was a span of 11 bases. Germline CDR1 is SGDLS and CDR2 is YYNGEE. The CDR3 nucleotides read TGTGCCAGCAGCGTAGTGGTTCGTAGTGAGCAGTACTTC. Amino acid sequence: CASSVVVRSEQYF.

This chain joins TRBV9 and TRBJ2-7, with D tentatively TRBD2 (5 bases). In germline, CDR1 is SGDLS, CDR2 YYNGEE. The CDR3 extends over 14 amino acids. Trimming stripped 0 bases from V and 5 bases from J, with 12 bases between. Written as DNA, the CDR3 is TGTGCCAGCAGCGTAGCGGGATTTCCAAACGAGCAGTACTTC. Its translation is CASSVAGFPNEQYF.

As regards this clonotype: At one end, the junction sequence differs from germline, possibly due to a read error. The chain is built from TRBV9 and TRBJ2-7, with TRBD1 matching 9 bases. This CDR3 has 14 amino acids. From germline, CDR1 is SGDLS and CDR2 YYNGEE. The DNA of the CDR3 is TGTGCCTGCAGCCCGACAGGGGGGTCCTACGAGCAGTACTTC. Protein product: CACSPTGGSYEQYF.

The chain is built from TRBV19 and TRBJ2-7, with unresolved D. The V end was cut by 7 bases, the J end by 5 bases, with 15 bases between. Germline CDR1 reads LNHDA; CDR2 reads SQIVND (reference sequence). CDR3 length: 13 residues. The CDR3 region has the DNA TGTGCCAGTACCAACGGACCTCGGGACGAGCAGTACTTC. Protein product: CASTNGPRDEQYF.

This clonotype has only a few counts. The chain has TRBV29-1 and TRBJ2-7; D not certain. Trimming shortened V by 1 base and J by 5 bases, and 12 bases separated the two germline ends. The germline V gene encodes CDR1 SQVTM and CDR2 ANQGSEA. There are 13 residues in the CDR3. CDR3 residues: CSVEGLGLDEQYF. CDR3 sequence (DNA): TGCAGCGTTGAAGGCCTAGGGTTAGACGAGCAGTACTTC.

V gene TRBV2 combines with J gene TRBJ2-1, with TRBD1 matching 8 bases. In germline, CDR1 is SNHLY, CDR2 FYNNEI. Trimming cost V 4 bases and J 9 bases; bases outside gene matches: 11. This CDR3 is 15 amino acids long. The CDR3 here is CASSGARTGYAEQFF. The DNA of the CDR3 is TGTGCCAGCAGTGGGGCACGGACAGGGTATGCTGAGCAGTTCTTC. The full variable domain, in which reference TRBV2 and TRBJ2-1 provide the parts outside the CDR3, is EPEVTQTPSHQVTQMGQEVILRCVPISNHLYFYWYRQILGQKVEFLVSFYNNEISEKSEIFDDQFSVERPDGSNFTLKIRSTKLEDSAMYFCASSGARTGYAEQFFGPGTRLTVL.

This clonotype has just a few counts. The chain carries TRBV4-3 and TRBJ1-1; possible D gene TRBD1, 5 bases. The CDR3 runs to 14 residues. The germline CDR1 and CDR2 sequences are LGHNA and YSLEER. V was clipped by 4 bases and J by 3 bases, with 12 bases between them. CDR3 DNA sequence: TGCGCCAGCAGCCCGGGGACTGAGGACACTGAAGCTTTCTTT. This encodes CASSPGTEDTEAFF.

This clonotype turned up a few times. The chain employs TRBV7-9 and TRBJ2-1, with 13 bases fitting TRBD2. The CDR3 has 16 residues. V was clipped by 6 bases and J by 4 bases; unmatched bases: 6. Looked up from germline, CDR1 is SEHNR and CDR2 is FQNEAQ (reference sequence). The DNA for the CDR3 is TGTGCCAGCAGGCCGGGACTAGCGGGGCGATACAATGAGCAGTTCTTC. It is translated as CASRPGLAGRYNEQFF.

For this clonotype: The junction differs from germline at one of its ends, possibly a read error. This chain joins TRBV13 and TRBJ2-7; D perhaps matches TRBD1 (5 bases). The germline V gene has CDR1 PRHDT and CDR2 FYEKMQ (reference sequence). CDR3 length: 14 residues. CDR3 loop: CASSLVQVSYERYF. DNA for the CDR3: TGTGCCAGCAGCTTGGTACAGGTCTCCTACGAGCGGTACTTC.

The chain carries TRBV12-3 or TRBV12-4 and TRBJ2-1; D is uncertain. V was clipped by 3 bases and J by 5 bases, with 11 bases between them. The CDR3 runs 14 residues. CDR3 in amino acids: CASSLSQTDNEQFF. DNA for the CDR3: TGTGCCAGCAGTTTGTCTCAGACCGACAATGAGCAGTTCTTC.

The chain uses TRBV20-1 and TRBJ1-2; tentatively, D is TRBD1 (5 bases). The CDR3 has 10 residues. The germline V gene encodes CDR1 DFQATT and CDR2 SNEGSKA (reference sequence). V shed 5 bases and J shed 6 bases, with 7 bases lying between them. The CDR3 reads CSAQGNGYTF. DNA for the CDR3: TGCAGTGCTCAGGGCAATGGCTACACCTTC.

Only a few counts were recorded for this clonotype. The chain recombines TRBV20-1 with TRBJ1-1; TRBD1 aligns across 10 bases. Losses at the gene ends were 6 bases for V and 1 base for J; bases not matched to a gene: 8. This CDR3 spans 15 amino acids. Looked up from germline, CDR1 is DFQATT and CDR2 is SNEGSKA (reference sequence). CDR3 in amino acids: CSARDRGRGNTEAFF. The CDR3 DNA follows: TGCAGTGCCCGGGACAGGGGACGCGGGAACACTGAAGCTTTCTTT.

CDR3 DNA: TGCAGTGCAGCCCCGGGACTAGCGGAAGGCGAGACCCAGTACTTC. Translating gives CSAAPGLAEGETQYF. The chain carries TRBV20-1 and TRBJ2-5; 11 nucleotides line up with TRBD2. Germline values: CDR1 DFQATT, CDR2 SNEGSKA (reference sequence). The CDR3 is made up of 15 amino acids. After removal of 6 bases from V and 5 bases from J, the junction contained 11 bases not matched to a gene.

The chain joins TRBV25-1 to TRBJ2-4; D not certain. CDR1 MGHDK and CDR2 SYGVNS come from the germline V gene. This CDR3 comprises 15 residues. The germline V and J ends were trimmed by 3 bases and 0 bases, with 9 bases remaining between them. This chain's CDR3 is CASSETDVAKNIQYF. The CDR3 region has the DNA TGTGCCAGCAGTGAGACCGACGTAGCCAAAAACATTCAGTACTTC.

The CDR3 DNA sequence: TGCGCCAGCAGCTTGGGGGACAGCCGTACCAACGAGCAGTTCTTC. This translates into CASSLGDSRTNEQFF. This chain links TRBV5-1 with TRBJ2-1; 7 bases are shared with TRBD1. The CDR3 is made up of 15 amino acids. From germline, CDR1 is SGHRS and CDR2 YFSETQ. V dropped 0 bases and J dropped 10; count of bases not matched to a gene: 10.

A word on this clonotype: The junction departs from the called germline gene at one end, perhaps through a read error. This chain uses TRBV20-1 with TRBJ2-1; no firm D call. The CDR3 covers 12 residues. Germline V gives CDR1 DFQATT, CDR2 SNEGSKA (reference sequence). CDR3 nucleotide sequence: TGCAGTGCTAGGGACGCCGGCAATGGGCAGTTCTTC. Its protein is CSARDAGNGQFF.

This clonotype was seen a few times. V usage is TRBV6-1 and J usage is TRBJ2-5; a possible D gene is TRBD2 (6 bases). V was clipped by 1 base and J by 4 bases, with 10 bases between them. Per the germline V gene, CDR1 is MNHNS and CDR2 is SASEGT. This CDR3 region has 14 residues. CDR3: CASSEGTTIETQYF. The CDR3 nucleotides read TGTGCCAGCAGTGAAGGGACTACCATAGAGACCCAGTACTTC.

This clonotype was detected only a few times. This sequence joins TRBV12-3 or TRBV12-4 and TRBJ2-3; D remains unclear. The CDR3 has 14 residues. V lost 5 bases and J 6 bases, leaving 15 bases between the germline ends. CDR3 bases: TGTGCCAGCAGTCCACCGTCTGGGGTCGATACGCAGTATTTT. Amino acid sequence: CASSPPSGVDTQYF.

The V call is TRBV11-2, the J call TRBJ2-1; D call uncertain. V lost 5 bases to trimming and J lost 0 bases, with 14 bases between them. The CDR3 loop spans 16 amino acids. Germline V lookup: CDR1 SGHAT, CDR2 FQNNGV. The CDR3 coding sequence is TGTGCCAGCAGCGCCGAGACGTTGAGCTCCTACAATGAGCAGTTCTTC. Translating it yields CASSAETLSSYNEQFF.

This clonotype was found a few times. CDR3 sequence: CASSQPYRNNEQFF. CDR3 nucleotides: TGTGCCAGCAGTCAGCCCTACCGAAACAATGAGCAGTTCTTC. This chain connects TRBV6-6 to TRBJ2-1; D is ambiguous. Germline V gives CDR1 MNHNY, CDR2 SVGAGI (reference sequence). The CDR3 is 14 residues long. The V gene lost 5 bases and the J gene lost 5 bases, with 13 bases spanning the gap.

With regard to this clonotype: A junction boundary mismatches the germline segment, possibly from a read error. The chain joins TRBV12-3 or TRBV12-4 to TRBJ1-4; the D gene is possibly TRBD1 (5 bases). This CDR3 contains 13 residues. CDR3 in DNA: TGTGCCAGCAGGAGGGGAAAGGGTGAAAAGCTGTTTTTT. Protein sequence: CASRRGKGEKLFF.

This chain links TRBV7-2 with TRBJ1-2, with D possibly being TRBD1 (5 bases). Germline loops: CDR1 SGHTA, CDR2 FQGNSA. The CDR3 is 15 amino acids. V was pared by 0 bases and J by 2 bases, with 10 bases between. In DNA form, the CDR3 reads TGTGCCAGCAGCTTAGCCTCAGGGACCAACTATGGCTACACCTTC. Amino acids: CASSLASGTNYGYTF.

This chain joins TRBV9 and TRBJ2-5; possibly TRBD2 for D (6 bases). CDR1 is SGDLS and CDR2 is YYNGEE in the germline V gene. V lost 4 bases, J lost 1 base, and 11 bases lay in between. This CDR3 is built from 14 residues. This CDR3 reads CASSYTGSQETQYF. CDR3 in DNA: TGTGCCAGCAGCTATACCGGGAGCCAAGAGACCCAGTACTTC. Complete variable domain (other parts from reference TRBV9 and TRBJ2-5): DSGVTQTPKHLITATGQRVTLRCSPRSGDLSVYWYQQSLDQGLQFLIQYYNGEERAKGNILERFSAQQFPDLHSELNLSSLELGDSALYFCASSYTGSQETQYFGPGTRLLVL.